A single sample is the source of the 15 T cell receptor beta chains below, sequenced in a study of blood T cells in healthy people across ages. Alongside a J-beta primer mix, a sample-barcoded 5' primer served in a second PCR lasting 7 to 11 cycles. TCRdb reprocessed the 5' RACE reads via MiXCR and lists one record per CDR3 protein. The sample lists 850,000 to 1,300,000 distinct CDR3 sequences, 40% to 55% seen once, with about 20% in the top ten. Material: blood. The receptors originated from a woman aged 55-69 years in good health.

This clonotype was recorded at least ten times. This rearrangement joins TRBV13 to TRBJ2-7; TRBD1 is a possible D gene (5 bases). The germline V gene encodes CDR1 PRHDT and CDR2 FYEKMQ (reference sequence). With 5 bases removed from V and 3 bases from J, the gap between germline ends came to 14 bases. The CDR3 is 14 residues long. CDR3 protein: CASSQDSANYEQYF. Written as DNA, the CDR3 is TGTGCCAGCAGCCAAGACAGTGCAAACTACGAGCAGTACTTC.

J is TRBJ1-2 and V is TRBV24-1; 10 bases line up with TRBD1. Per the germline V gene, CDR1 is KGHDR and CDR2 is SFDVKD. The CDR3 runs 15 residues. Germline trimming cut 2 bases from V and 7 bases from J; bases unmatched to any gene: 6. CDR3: CATSDSGTGAAGYTF. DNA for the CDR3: TGTGCCACCAGTGATTCCGGGACAGGGGCCGCTGGCTACACCTTC.

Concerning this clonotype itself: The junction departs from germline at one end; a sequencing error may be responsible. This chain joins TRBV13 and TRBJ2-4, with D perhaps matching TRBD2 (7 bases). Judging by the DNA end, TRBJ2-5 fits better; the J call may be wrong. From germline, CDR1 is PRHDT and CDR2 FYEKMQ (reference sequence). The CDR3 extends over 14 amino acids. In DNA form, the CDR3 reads TGTGCCAGCAGCATAGGGGGGGGGTTGACGACCCAGTACTTC. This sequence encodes CASSIGGGLTTQYF.

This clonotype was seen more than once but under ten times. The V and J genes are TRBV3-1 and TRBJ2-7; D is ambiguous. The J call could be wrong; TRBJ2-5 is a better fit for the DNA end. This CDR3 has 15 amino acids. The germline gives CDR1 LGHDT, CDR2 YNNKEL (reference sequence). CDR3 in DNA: TGTGCCAGCAGCCAAGGGCCCCTCGAAAGGGAGACCCAGTACTTC. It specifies CASSQGPLERETQYF.

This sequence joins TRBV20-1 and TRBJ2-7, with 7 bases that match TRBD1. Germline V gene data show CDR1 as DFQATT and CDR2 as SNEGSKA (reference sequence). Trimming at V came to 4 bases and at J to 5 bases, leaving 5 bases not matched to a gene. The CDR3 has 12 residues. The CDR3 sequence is CSATDRVDEQYF. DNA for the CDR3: TGCAGTGCTACCGACAGGGTTGACGAGCAGTACTTC.

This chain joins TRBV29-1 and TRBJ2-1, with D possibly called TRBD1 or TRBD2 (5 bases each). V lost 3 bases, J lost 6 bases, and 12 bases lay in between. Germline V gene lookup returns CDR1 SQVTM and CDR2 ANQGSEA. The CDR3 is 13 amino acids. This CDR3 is CSVDWGRSNEQFF. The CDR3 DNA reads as TGCAGCGTTGATTGGGGACGCTCCAATGAGCAGTTCTTC.

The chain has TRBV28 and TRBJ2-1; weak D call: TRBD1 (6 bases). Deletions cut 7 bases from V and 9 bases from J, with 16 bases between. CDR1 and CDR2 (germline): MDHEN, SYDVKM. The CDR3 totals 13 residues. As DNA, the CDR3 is TGTGCCAGCAACGACAGGCTGACAAGTGAGCAGTTCTTC. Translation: CASNDRLTSEQFF. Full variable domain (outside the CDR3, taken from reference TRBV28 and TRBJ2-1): DVKVTQSSRYLVKRTGEKVFLECVQDMDHENMFWYRQDPGLGLRLIYFSYDVKMKEKGDIPEGYSVSREKKERFSLILESASTNQTSMYLCASNDRLTSEQFFGPGTRLTVL.

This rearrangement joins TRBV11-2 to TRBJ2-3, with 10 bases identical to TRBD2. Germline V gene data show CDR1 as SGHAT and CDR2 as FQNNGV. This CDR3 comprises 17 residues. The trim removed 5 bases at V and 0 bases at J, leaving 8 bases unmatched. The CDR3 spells CASSIWTSGGSTDTQYF. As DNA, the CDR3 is TGTGCCAGCAGCATCTGGACTAGCGGAGGGAGCACAGATACGCAGTATTTT.

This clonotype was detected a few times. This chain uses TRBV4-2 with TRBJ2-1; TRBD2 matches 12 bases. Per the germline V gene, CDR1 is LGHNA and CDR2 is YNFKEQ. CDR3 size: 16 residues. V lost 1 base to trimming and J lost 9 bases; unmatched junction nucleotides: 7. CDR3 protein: CASSQGVTSGRGEQFF. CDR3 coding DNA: TGTGCCAGCAGCCAAGGAGTGACTAGCGGGAGAGGTGAGCAGTTCTTC.

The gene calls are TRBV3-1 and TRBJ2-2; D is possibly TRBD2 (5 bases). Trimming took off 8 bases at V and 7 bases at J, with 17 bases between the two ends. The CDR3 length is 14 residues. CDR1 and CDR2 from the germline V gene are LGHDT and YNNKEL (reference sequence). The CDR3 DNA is TGTGCCAGCTCCGTGGTGGGAGAAGGCGGGGAGCTGTTTTTT. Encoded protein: CASSVVGEGGELFF.

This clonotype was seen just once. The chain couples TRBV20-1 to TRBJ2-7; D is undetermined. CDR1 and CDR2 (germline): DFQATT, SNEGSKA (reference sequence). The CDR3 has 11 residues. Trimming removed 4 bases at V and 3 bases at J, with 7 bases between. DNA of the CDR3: TGCAGTGCTAAGGAAGACTACGAGCAGTACTTC. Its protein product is CSAKEDYEQYF.

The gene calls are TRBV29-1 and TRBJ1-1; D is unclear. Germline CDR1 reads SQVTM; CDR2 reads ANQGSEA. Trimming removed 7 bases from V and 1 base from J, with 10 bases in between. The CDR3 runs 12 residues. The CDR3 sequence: CSGFIQNTEAFF. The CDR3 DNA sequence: TGCAGCGGTTTTATACAGAACACTGAAGCTTTCTTT.

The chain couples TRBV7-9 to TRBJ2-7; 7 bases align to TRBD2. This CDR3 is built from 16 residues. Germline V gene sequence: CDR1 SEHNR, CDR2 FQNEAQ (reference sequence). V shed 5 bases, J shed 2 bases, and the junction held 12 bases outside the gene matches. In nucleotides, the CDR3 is TGTGCCAGCAGCCGGGCCTTGGCGGGGACTACCTACGAGCAGTACTTC. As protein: CASSRALAGTTYEQYF.

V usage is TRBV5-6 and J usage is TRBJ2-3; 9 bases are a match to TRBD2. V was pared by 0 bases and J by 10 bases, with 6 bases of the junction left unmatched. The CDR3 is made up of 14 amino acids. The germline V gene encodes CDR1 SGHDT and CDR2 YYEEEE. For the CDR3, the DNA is TGTGCCAGCAGCTTGGGACTAGCGGTGTCGGCGCAGTATTTT. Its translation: CASSLGLAVSAQYF.

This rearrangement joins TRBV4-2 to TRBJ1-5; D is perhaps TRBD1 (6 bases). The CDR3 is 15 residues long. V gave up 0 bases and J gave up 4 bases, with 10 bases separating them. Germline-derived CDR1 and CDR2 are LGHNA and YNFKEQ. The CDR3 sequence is CASSQDGQGNQPQHF. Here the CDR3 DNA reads TGTGCCAGCAGCCAAGATGGGCAGGGGAATCAGCCCCAGCATTTT.